Presented here are 12 T cell receptor beta chains from one specimen sequenced in a study of blood T cells in healthy people across ages. A sample-barcoded 5' primer and a J-beta primer mix were used in a second PCR of roughly 7 to 12 cycles. Each CDR3 protein gets one entry after TCRdb re-called the 5' RACE reads with MiXCR. The sample carries roughly 680,000 distinct CDR3 sequences, roughly 50% recorded once. Sequenced: blood. These receptors were obtained from a woman aged 60 to 75 in good health.

This clonotype was counted only a few times. The rearrangement links TRBV15 to TRBJ1-2, with D maybe TRBD1 (5 bases). Germline values: CDR1 LNHNV, CDR2 YYDKDF (reference sequence). Trimming left V 5 bases short and J 4 bases short, with 17 bases between. The CDR3 totals 15 residues. CDR3 sequence: CATSDDRQPPYGYTF. CDR3 sequence (DNA): TGTGCCACCAGCGACGACCGACAGCCTCCCTATGGCTACACCTTC.

This clonotype has only a few counts. The chain uses TRBV5-6 and TRBJ2-1; D is possibly TRBD1 or TRBD2 (5 bases each). Germline V gene sequence: CDR1 SGHDT, CDR2 YYEEEE. Deletions cut 2 bases from V and 11 bases from J, with 17 bases between. The CDR3 spans 14 residues. The CDR3 sequence is CASSFATGATQQFF. The CDR3 region has the DNA TGTGCCAGCAGCTTTGCCACCGGGGCTACCCAGCAGTTCTTC.

This sequence joins TRBV5-6 and TRBJ1-1; 7 nucleotides match TRBD1. Trimming removed 1 base from V and 0 bases from J; junction bases left unmatched: 6. The CDR3 runs to 16 residues. CDR1 and CDR2 from the germline V gene are SGHDT and YYEEEE. The CDR3: CASSLRDRPMNTEAFF. The CDR3 DNA sequence: TGTGCCAGCAGCTTGCGGGACAGACCCATGAACACTGAAGCTTTCTTT.

The rearrangement links TRBV20-1 to TRBJ2-5, with D perhaps assigned TRBD1 or TRBD2 (6 bases each). This CDR3 spans 13 amino acids. V dropped 1 base and J dropped 12 bases, with 18 bases sitting between them. Germline lookup yields CDR1 DFQATT and CDR2 SNEGSKA (reference sequence). CDR3 DNA sequence: TGCAGTGCTAGAGGAGGCGGAGGGGGATTGGAGTACTTC. Residues: CSARGGGGGLEYF.

The gene calls are TRBV7-9 and TRBJ2-5; no clear D gene. Germline V gene data show CDR1 as SEHNR and CDR2 as FQNEAQ (reference sequence). The V gene lost 1 base and the J gene lost 4 bases, with 16 bases spanning the gap. The CDR3 extends over 16 amino acids. The DNA for the CDR3 is TGTGCCAGCAGCTTAGTGGCGGATAACTCGGCAGAGACCCAGTACTTC. Translation gives CASSLVADNSAETQYF.

This clonotype was seen a few times. The chain recombines TRBV10-3 with TRBJ2-1; a possible D gene is TRBD2 (6 bases). The CDR3 spans 15 residues. Looked up from germline, CDR1 is ENHRY and CDR2 is SYGVKD. V lost 5 bases, J lost 0 bases, and 11 bases lay in between. This CDR3 is CAISLSGSSYNEQFF. CDR3 DNA: TGTGCCATCAGTCTTAGCGGCAGCTCCTACAATGAGCAGTTCTTC.

There are a few counts of this clonotype. The rearrangement joins TRBV20-1 to TRBJ2-7; TRBD2 might be the D (6 bases). This CDR3 is 12 amino acids long. Germline V gene lookup returns CDR1 DFQATT and CDR2 SNEGSKA (reference sequence). V dropped 6 bases and J dropped 3 bases, with 12 bases sitting between them. The CDR3 DNA reads TGCAGTGCCGCAGGGACTTTCTACGAGCAGTACTTC. Residues: CSAAGTFYEQYF.

Remarks on this clonotype: A clone one base away is much larger, so this may be a read error. This sequence joins TRBV7-2 and TRBJ2-7; D is perhaps TRBD1 (6 bases). The CDR3 has 15 residues. Germline CDR1 is SGHTA and CDR2 is FQGNSA. The V end lost 1 base, the J end lost 0 bases, and 10 bases lay between the germline ends. CDR3 sequence (DNA): TGTGCCAGCAGCTTAGATGGCAGGGGCTCCTACGAGCAGTACTTC. Amino acids: CASSLDGRGSYEQYF.

The rearrangement uses TRBV20-1 and TRBJ2-1; 8 bases agree with TRBD2. V lost 5 bases and J lost 3; bases outside the gene matches: 6. This CDR3 is 14 amino acids long. From germline, CDR1 is DFQATT and CDR2 SNEGSKA (reference sequence). The CDR3 loop reads CSARQAGDYNEQFF. CDR3 coding DNA: TGCAGTGCTCGCCAAGCGGGAGACTACAATGAGCAGTTCTTC.

This clonotype was counted only a few times. This chain connects TRBV4-3 to TRBJ2-5, with 9 bases aligning to TRBD2. After removal of 4 bases from V and 2 bases from J, the junction contained 5 bases not matched to a gene. Germline V gene data show CDR1 as LGHNA and CDR2 as YSLEER. The CDR3 sequence is 15 residues long. The chain's CDR3 is CASSRTSVDQETQYF. The CDR3 nucleotides read TGCGCCAGCAGCCGGACTAGCGTGGATCAAGAGACCCAGTACTTC.

The chain recombines TRBV7-9 with TRBJ2-4; D is perhaps TRBD2 (6 bases). The DNA end lines up better with TRBJ2-7; the J call may be wrong. Germline V lookup: CDR1 SEHNR, CDR2 FQNEAQ (reference sequence). The CDR3 loop spans 14 amino acids. In DNA form, the CDR3 reads TGTGCCAGCAGCTTTGGGGCTAGCGTAAACGAGCAGTACTTC. This translates into CASSFGASVNEQYF.

A remark on this clonotype: A much larger clone differs by one base, so this may be a read error. This sequence joins TRBV29-1 and TRBJ2-5; D ambiguous. V was shortened by 6 bases and J by 0 bases, with 8 bases between the two germline ends. This CDR3 has 12 amino acids. CDR1 and CDR2 from the germline V gene are SQVTM and ANQGSEA. For the CDR3, the DNA is TGCAGCGTATGGAGACACCAAGAGACCCAGTACTTC. Protein: CSVWRHQETQYF.